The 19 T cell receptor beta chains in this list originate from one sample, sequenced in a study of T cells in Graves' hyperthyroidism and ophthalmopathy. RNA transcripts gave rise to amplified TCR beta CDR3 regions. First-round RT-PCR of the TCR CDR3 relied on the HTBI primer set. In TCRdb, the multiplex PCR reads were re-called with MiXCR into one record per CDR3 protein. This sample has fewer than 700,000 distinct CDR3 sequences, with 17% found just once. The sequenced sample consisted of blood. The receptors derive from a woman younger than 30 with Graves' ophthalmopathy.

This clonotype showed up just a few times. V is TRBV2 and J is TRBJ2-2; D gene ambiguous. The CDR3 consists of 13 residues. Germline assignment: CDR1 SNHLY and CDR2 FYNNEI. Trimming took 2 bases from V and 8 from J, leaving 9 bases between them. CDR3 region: CASSEFLLGELFF. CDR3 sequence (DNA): TGTGCCAGCAGTGAATTTCTGCTGGGGGAGCTGTTTTTT.

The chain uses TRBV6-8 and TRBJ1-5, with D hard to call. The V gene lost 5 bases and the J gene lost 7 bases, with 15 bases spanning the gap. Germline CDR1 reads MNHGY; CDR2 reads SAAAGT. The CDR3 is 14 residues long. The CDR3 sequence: CASSDVMGGQPQHF. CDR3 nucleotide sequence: TGTGCCAGCAGTGACGTCATGGGCGGCCAGCCCCAGCATTTT.

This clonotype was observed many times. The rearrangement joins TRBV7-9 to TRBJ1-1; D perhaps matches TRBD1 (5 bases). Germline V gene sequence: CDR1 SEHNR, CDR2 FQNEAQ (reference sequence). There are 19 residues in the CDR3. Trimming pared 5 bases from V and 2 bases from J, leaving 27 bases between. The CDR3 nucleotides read TGTGCCAGCAGCGGGGAGCCCAAGGACGGAGCAGGGTACAACACTGAAGCTTTCTTT. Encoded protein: CASSGEPKDGAGYNTEAFF.

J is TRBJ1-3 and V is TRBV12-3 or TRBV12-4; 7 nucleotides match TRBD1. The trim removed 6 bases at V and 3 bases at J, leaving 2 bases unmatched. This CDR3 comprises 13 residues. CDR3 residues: CASRGTDGNTIYF. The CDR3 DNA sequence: TGTGCCAGCAGGGGGACAGATGGAAACACCATATATTTT.

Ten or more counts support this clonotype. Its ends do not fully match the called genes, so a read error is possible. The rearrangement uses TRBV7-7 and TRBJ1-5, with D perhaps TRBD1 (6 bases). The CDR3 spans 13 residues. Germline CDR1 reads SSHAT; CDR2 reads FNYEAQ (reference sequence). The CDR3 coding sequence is TGTGCTAGCAGCGCTGACAGGAATCAGCCCCAGCATTTT. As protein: CASSADRNQPQHF. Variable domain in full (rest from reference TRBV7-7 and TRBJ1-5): GAGVSQSPRYKVTKRGQDVTLRCDPISSHATLYWYQQALGQGPEFLTYFNYEAQPDKSGLPSDRFSAERPEGSISTLTIQRTEQRDSAMYRCASSADRNQPQHFGDGTRLSIL.

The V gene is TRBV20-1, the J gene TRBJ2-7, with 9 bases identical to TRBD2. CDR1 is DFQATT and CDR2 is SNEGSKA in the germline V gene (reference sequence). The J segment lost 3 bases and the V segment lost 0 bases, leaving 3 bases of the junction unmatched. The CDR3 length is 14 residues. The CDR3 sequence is CSARETSGRYEQYF. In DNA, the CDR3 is TGCAGTGCTAGAGAAACTAGCGGGCGCTACGAGCAGTACTTC.

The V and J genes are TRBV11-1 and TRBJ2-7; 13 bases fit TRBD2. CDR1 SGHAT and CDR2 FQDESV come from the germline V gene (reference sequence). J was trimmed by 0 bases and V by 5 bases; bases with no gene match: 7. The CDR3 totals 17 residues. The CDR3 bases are TGTGCCAGCAGCCCCGGGACTAGCGGGAAATTCTCCTACGAGCAGTACTTC. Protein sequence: CASSPGTSGKFSYEQYF.

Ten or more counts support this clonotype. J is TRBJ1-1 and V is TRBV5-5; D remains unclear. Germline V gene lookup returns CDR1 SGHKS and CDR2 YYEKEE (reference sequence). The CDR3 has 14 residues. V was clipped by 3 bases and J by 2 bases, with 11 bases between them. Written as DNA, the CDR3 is TGTGCCAGCAGCTGGAGGAGTGAAAACACTGAAGCTTTCTTT. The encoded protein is CASSWRSENTEAFF.

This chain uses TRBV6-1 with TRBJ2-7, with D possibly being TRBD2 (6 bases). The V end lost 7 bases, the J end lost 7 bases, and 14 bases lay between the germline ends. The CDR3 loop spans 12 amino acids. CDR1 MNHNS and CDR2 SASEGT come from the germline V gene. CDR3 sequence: CASNDSGLEQYF. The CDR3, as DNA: TGTGCCAGCAATGACAGCGGGCTTGAGCAGTACTTC.

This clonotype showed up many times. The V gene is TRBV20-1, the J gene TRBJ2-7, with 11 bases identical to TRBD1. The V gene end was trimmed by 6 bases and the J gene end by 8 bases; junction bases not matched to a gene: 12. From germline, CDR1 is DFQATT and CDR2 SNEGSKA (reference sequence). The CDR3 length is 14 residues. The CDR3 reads CSAPPGTGGIQQYF. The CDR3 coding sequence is TGCAGTGCCCCACCGGGGACAGGGGGGATTCAGCAGTACTTC.

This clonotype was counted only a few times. The CDR3 sequence is CASSLWSDSNQPQHF. CDR3 nucleotide sequence: TGTGCCAGCAGCTTATGGAGTGATAGCAATCAGCCCCAGCATTTT. The V gene is TRBV7-2, the J gene TRBJ1-5; no clear D gene. With 2 bases removed from V and 0 bases from J, the gap between germline ends came to 8 bases. The V gene's germline CDR1 is SGHTA and CDR2 FQGNSA. The CDR3 loop spans 15 amino acids.

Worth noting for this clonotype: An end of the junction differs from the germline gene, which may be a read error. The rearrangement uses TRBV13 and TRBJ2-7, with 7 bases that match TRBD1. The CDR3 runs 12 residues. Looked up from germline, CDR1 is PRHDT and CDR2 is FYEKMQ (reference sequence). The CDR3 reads CAGSSTGNEQYF. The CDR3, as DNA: TGTGCCGGCAGCTCGACAGGGAACGAGCAGTACTTC.

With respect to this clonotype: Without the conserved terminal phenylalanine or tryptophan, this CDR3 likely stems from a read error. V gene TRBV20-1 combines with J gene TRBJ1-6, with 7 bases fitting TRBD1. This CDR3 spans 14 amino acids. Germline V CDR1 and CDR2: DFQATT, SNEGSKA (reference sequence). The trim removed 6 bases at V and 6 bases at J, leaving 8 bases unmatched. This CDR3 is CSARPNRGNSPLHL. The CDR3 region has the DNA TGCAGTGCGCGACCAAACAGGGGTAATTCACCCCTCCACCTT.

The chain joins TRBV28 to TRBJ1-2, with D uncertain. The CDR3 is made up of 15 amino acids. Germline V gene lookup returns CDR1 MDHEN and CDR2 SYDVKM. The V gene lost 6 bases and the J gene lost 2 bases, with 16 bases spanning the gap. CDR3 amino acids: CASSSPLGENYGYTF. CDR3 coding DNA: TGTGCCAGCAGCTCCCCGTTAGGCGAAAACTATGGCTACACCTTC.

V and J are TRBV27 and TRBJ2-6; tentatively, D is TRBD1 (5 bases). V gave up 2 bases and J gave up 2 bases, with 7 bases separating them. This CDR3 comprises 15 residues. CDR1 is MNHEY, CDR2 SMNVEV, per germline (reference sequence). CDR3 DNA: TGTGCCAGCAGTTTAGTGGGGCCTGGGGCCAACGTCCTGACTTTC. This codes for CASSLVGPGANVLTF.

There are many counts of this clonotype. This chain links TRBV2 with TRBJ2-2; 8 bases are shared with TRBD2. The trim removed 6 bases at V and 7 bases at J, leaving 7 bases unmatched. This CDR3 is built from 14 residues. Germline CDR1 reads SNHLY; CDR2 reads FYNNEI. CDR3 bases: TGTGCCAGCAGCGACCTACGGGGGGGCGGGGAGCTGTTTTTT. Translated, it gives CASSDLRGGGELFF.

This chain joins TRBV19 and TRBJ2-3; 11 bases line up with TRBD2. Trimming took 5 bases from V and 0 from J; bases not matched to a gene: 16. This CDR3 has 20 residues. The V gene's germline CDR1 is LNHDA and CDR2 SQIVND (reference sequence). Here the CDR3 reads CASSGGELAGVYTSTDTQYF. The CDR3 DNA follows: TGTGCCAGTAGTGGAGGGGAACTAGCGGGAGTATATACAAGCACAGATACGCAGTATTTT. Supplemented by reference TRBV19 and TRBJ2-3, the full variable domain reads DGGITQSPKYLFRKEGQNVTLSCEQNLNHDAMYWYRQDPGQGLRLIYYSQIVNDFQKGDIAEGYSVSREKKESFPLTVTSAQKNPTAFYLCASSGGELAGVYTSTDTQYFGPGTRLTVL.

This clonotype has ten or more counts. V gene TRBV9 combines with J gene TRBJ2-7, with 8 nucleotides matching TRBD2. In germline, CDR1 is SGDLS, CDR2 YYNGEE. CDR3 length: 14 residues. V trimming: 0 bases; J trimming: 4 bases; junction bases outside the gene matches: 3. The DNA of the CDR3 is TGTGCCAGCAGCGTAGCTGGCGGGAGGTACGAGCAGTACTTC. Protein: CASSVAGGRYEQYF.

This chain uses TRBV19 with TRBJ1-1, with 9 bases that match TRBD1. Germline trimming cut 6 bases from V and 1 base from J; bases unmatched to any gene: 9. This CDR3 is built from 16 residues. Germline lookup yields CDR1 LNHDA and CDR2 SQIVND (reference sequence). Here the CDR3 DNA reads TGTGCCAGTAGATTGTTGGACAGGGGTCCGAACACTGAAGCTTTCTTT. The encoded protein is CASRLLDRGPNTEAFF.